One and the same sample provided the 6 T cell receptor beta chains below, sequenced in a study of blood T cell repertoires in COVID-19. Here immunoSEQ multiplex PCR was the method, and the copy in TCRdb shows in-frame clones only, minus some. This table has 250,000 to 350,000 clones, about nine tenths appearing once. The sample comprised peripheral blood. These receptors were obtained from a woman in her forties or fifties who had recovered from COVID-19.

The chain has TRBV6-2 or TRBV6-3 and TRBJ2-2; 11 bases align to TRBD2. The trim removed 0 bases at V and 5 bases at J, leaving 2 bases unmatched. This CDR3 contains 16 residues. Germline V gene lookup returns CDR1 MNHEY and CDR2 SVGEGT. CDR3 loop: CASSYSRLAGTGELFF. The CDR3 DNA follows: TGTGCCAGCAGTTACTCGAGACTAGCGGGGACCGGGGAGCTGTTTTTT.

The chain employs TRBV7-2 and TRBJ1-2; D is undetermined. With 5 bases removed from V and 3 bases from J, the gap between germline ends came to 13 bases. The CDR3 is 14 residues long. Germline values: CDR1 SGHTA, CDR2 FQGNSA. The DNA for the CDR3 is TGTGCCAGCAGCAATCCAACAGAATACTATGGCTACACCTTC. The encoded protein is CASSNPTEYYGYTF.

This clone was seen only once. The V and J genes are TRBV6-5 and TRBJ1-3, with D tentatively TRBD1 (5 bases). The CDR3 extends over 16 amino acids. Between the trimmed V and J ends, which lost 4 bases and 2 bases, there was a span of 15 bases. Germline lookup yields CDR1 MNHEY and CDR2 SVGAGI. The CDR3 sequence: CASSSPGLSTGNTIYF. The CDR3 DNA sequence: TGTGCCAGCAGTTCCCCGGGACTTTCGACTGGAAACACCATATATTTT.

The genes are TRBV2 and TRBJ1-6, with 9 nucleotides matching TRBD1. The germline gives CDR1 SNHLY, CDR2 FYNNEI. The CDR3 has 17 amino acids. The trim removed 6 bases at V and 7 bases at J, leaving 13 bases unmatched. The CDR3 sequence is CASSTIRTGARNSPLHF. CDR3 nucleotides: TGTGCCAGCAGCACTATAAGGACAGGGGCGAGGAATTCACCCCTCCACTTT.

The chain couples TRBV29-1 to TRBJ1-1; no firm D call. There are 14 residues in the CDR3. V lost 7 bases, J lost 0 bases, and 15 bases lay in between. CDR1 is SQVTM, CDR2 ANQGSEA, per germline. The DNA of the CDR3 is TGCAGCGCCGGAGAGGCTTTAATGAACACTGAAGCTTTCTTT. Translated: CSAGEALMNTEAFF.

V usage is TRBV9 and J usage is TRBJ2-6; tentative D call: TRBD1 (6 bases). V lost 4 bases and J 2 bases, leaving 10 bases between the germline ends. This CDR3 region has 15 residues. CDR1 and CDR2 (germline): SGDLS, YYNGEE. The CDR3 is CASSLSGAGANVLTF. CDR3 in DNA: TGTGCCAGCAGCCTCTCAGGGGCTGGGGCCAACGTCCTGACTTTC.